Below, 10 T cell receptor beta chains from the same sample are listed, as sequenced in a study of regulatory T cells in long-lasting Graves disease. Construction of TCR beta libraries relied on iRepertoire HTBI primers and on Arm-PCR targeting CDR3 regions. MiXCR was run by TCRdb on the multiplex PCR reads, yielding one entry per CDR3 protein. The sample has 550,000 to 650,000 distinct CDR3 sequences, about 16% seen once; the top ten hold around 13%. Specified time point: newly diagnosed GD, antithyroid drugs for less than 3 months. Scientists built the TCR library using RNA that was extracted from PBMCs. The same data also contributed to another study, on T cells in Graves' hyperthyroidism and ophthalmopathy.

The material was peripheral blood mononuclear cells (PBMCs), obtained at new diagnosis, from a patient treated with antithyroid drugs. Receptor source: a man younger than 35 with Graves disease.

This clonotype was seen only a few times. V and J are TRBV3-1 and TRBJ1-6, with 7 nucleotides matching TRBD1. Germline V gene lookup returns CDR1 LGHDT and CDR2 YNNKEL (reference sequence). CDR3 size: 18 residues. Trimming at V came to 0 bases and at J to 0 bases, leaving 5 bases not matched to a gene. The CDR3 DNA is TGTGCCAGCAGCCAAGATAGGGGGCTCAGCTCCTATAATTCACCCCTCCACTTT. It codes for CASSQDRGLSSYNSPLHF.

This clonotype has just a few counts. The V and J genes are TRBV7-8 and TRBJ1-3; TRBD1 matches 9 bases. The CDR3 has 15 amino acids. CDR1 and CDR2 from the germline V gene are SGHVS and FQNEAQ. Germline trimming cut 6 bases from V and 1 base from J; bases unmatched to any gene: 4. CDR3 amino acids: CASRTGTGSGNTIYF. The CDR3 DNA is TGTGCCAGCAGAACCGGGACAGGGTCTGGAAACACCATATATTTT.

This clonotype has more than one count but fewer than ten. The J gene is TRBJ1-5, the V gene TRBV2; weak D call: TRBD1 (5 bases). V dropped 3 bases and J dropped 2 bases, with 11 bases sitting between them. The length of the CDR3 is 15 residues. CDR1 SNHLY and CDR2 FYNNEI come from the germline V gene. CDR3 nucleotide sequence: TGTGCCAGCAGTGAGAGGGGTCGGGGCAATCAGCCCCAGCATTTT. Its protein product is CASSERGRGNQPQHF.

The V and J genes are TRBV5-1 and TRBJ2-2; TRBD1 is a possible D gene (6 bases). Germline CDR1 and CDR2: SGHRS and YFSETQ. This CDR3 has 14 residues. With 5 bases removed from V and 0 bases from J, the gap between germline ends came to 8 bases. The CDR3 protein is CASRQGPNTGELFF. The CDR3 DNA follows: TGCGCCAGCAGACAGGGACCGAACACCGGGGAGCTGTTTTTT.

This clonotype has ten or more counts. V usage is TRBV5-1 and J usage is TRBJ2-5; 7 bases agree with TRBD1. Germline trimming cut 3 bases from V and 2 bases from J; bases unmatched to any gene: 4. Germline assignment: CDR1 SGHRS and CDR2 YFSETQ. The length of the CDR3 is 14 residues. The DNA of the CDR3 is TGCGCCAGCAGCTCCGGGACAGAACAAGAGACCCAGTACTTC. Amino acids: CASSSGTEQETQYF.

The rearrangement uses TRBV3-1 and TRBJ1-2; 11 positions match TRBD1. Germline V lookup: CDR1 LGHDT, CDR2 YNNKEL (reference sequence). V shed 1 base, J shed 7 bases, and the junction held 5 bases outside the gene matches. The CDR3 contains 15 residues. This chain's CDR3 is CASSQGDRGVGGYTF. CDR3 DNA sequence: TGTGCCAGCAGCCAAGGGGACAGGGGGGTCGGTGGCTACACCTTC.

This clonotype was found many times. The gene calls are TRBV18 and TRBJ2-7; D possibly matches TRBD1 or TRBD2 (5 bases each). V shed 3 bases and J shed 2 bases, with 17 bases lying between them. Germline assignment: CDR1 KGHSH and CDR2 LQKENI. This CDR3 has 16 amino acids. This CDR3 reads CASSPLTGTVAYEQYF. DNA for the CDR3: TGTGCCAGCTCACCGCTTACCGGGACGGTGGCCTACGAGCAGTACTTC.

Details on this clonotype: Possible read error: a much larger clone is one base away. This chain uses TRBV7-8 with TRBJ2-3; 9 bases align to TRBD2. Trimming removed 1 base from V and 2 bases from J; junction bases left unmatched: 7. The CDR3 covers 17 residues. The germline V gene encodes CDR1 SGHVS and CDR2 FQNEAQ. The CDR3 bases are TGTGCCAGCAGCTTAGAAGGGCCTAGCGGGACCACAGATACGCAGTATTTT. Protein sequence: CASSLEGPSGTTDTQYF.

This clonotype has ten or more counts. The chain combines TRBV2 with TRBJ1-2; 7 bases agree with TRBD1. The CDR3 has 15 amino acids. CDR1 is SNHLY, CDR2 FYNNEI, per germline. V was clipped by 5 bases and J by 8 bases; unmatched bases: 14. The chain's CDR3 is CASSWDRYMVGGYTF. The CDR3 DNA sequence: TGTGCCAGCAGTTGGGACAGATACATGGTCGGGGGCTACACCTTC.

The genes are TRBV12-3 or TRBV12-4 and TRBJ2-5; the match to TRBD1 covers 8 bases. V lost 7 bases and J lost 4; bases outside the gene matches: 11. The CDR3 has 15 residues. The CDR3 sequence: CASTPTGALGETQYF. CDR3 sequence (DNA): TGTGCCAGCACCCCGACAGGGGCATTGGGAGAGACCCAGTACTTC.